The 26 T cell receptor beta chains below were found in one sample sequenced in a study of cytomegalovirus exposure and HLA in healthy donors. Amplification used 60 Vbeta primers and 13 Jbeta primers. The table came from immunoSEQ multiplex PCR; TCRdb's copy has only in-frame clones and leaves some out. The sample has roughly 88,000 clones, over 60% seen once; the top ten hold under 7%. The sequenced sample was PBMCs. The source of these receptors is a man between 25 and 39 years old in good health and CMV-seropositive.

This clone was counted only a few times. This chain links TRBV19 with TRBJ1-1, with D maybe TRBD1 (6 bases). CDR1 is LNHDA, CDR2 SQIVND, per germline (reference sequence). Deletions cut 9 bases from V and 1 base from J, with 12 bases between. The CDR3 is made up of 13 amino acids. CDR3 sequence (DNA): TGTGCCAGCCTAAGGACAGCGAACACTGAAGCTTTCTTT. This gives the protein CASLRTANTEAFF. The full variable domain, in which reference TRBV19 and TRBJ1-1 provide the parts outside the CDR3, is DGGITQSPKYLFRKEGQNVTLSCEQNLNHDAMYWYRQDPGQGLRLIYYSQIVNDFQKGDIAEGYSVSREKKESFPLTVTSAQKNPTAFYLCASLRTANTEAFFGQGTRLTVV.

This chain links TRBV4-3 with TRBJ2-7; the match to TRBD1 covers 8 bases. Germline trimming cut 0 bases from V and 4 bases from J; bases unmatched to any gene: 5. The CDR3 consists of 15 residues. In germline, CDR1 is LGHNA, CDR2 YSLEER. The CDR3 DNA reads as TGCGCCAGCAGCCAAGAAACAGGGGGTTTTTACGAGCAGTACTTC. Translating it yields CASSQETGGFYEQYF.

The V call is TRBV9, the J call TRBJ1-2; tentatively, D is TRBD1 (6 bases). V lost 4 bases and J 7 bases, leaving 8 bases between the germline ends. Germline assignment: CDR1 SGDLS and CDR2 YYNGEE. CDR3 length: 11 residues. CDR3 protein: CASSTGSGYTF. The CDR3 nucleotides read TGTGCCAGCAGCACAGGGAGTGGCTACACCTTC.

The chain couples TRBV2 to TRBJ1-5; D might be TRBD1 (6 bases). V was shortened by 6 bases and J by 6 bases, with 12 bases between the two germline ends. There are 13 residues in the CDR3. From germline, CDR1 is SNHLY and CDR2 FYNNEI. In DNA, the CDR3 is TGTGCCAGCAGCCAGGACAGAGGTCAGCCCCAGCATTTT. Translated: CASSQDRGQPQHF.

Sample share makes this clone medium-sized. The V call is TRBV6-1, the J call TRBJ1-1; D is ambiguous. Trimming took 2 bases from V and 7 from J, leaving 11 bases between them. Germline CDR1 MNHNS, CDR2 SASEGT. This CDR3 region has 13 residues. CDR3 residues: CASSEFSLIEAFF. CDR3 DNA sequence: TGTGCCAGCAGTGAATTTAGCTTGATTGAAGCTTTCTTT.

J is TRBJ2-7 and V is TRBV29-1; D is ambiguous. Per germline, CDR1 SQVTM and CDR2 ANQGSEA. The CDR3 is 12 amino acids. V was clipped by 6 bases and J by 5 bases, with 14 bases between them. CDR3 region: CSVTLLADEQYF. In DNA form, the CDR3 reads TGCAGCGTGACCCTCCTGGCGGACGAGCAGTACTTC.

This chain joins TRBV27 and TRBJ2-7, with 8 bases lining up with TRBD2. The V segment lost 2 bases and the J segment 5 bases; nucleotides outside the gene matches: 8. This CDR3 comprises 15 residues. CDR1 is MNHEY, CDR2 SMNVEV, per germline (reference sequence). CDR3 sequence reads: CASSLGLAGLDEQYF. DNA for the CDR3: TGTGCCAGCAGTTTAGGTCTAGCGGGCCTTGACGAGCAGTACTTC.

This clone was seen only once. The chain combines TRBV9 with TRBJ2-7, with D possibly TRBD1 on 8 matching bases. V shed 4 bases and J shed 5 bases, with 19 bases lying between them. Per germline, CDR1 SGDLS and CDR2 YYNGEE. The CDR3 covers 15 residues. In DNA, the CDR3 is TGTGCCAGCAGCCTTAAGGGGGGGACAGGTCACGAGCAGTACTTC. It is translated as CASSLKGGTGHEQYF.

This clone was seen a handful of times. J is TRBJ1-5 and V is TRBV6-5; 7 bases align to TRBD1. There are 14 residues in the CDR3. V was clipped by 6 bases and J by 5 bases; unmatched bases: 7. Germline values: CDR1 MNHEY, CDR2 SVGAGI. CDR3 DNA sequence: TGTGCCAGCAGCAGATTACAGGGGCATCAGCCCCAGCATTTT. Its protein is CASSRLQGHQPQHF.

The chain carries TRBV9 and TRBJ2-5, with TRBD2 identical over 11 bases. Germline V gene lookup returns CDR1 SGDLS and CDR2 YYNGEE. Losses at the gene ends were 3 bases for V and 2 bases for J; bases not matched to a gene: 0. The CDR3 consists of 14 residues. This CDR3 reads CASSASGGQETQYF. The CDR3 nucleotides are TGTGCCAGCAGCGCTAGCGGGGGGCAAGAGACCCAGTACTTC.

The rearrangement links TRBV5-1 to TRBJ2-5; D is ambiguous. The DNA end is more similar to TRBJ2-7, so the J call may be wrong. Germline values: CDR1 SGHRS, CDR2 YFSETQ. The CDR3 runs to 14 residues. CDR3 residues: CASSLTPESYEQYF. Here the CDR3 DNA reads TGCGCCAGCAGCCTCACCCCGGAGTCCTACGAGCAGTACTTC.

The chain links TRBV28 to TRBJ1-5; D possibly corresponds to TRBD1 (5 bases). Germline V gene lookup returns CDR1 MDHEN and CDR2 SYDVKM. This CDR3 region has 15 residues. Deletions cut 2 bases from V and 6 bases from J, with 14 bases between. In DNA form, the CDR3 reads TGTGCCAGCAGTTTAAGCTATCAGGGAGGTCAGCCCCAGCATTTT. Its protein product is CASSLSYQGGQPQHF.

The V gene is TRBV5-1, the J gene TRBJ2-1; possibly TRBD1 for D (6 bases). V lost 0 bases to trimming and J lost 9 bases, with 7 bases between them. The CDR3 covers 12 residues. The germline V gene encodes CDR1 SGHRS and CDR2 YFSETQ. The CDR3 reads CASSLAGAEQFF. The CDR3 DNA reads TGCGCCAGCAGCTTGGCAGGGGCTGAGCAGTTCTTC.

The chain recombines TRBV2 with TRBJ1-2, with 7 positions matching TRBD1. The CDR3 extends over 14 amino acids. Losses at the gene ends were 3 bases for V and 4 bases for J; bases not matched to a gene: 5. Germline V gene sequence: CDR1 SNHLY, CDR2 FYNNEI. The CDR3 coding sequence is TGTGCCAGCAGTGAGACAGGGAGCGCCTATGGCTACACCTTC. Translation gives CASSETGSAYGYTF. The full variable domain, rest sourced from reference TRBV2 and TRBJ1-2, is EPEVTQTPSHQVTQMGQEVILRCVPISNHLYFYWYRQILGQKVEFLVSFYNNEISEKSEIFDDQFSVERPDGSNFTLKIRSTKLEDSAMYFCASSETGSAYGYTFGSGTRLTVV.

V gene TRBV10-3 combines with J gene TRBJ2-3; 7 bases agree with TRBD2. This CDR3 contains 12 residues. Trimming at V came to 6 bases and at J to 3 bases, leaving 0 bases not matched to a gene. The germline V gene encodes CDR1 ENHRY and CDR2 SYGVKD. CDR3 sequence (DNA): TGTGCCATCAGGGGGGGGACAGATACGCAGTATTTT. It specifies CAIRGGTDTQYF.

V gene TRBV5-4 combines with J gene TRBJ2-7; 8 bases fit TRBD1. This CDR3 contains 14 residues. CDR1 is SGHNT, CDR2 YYREEE, per germline (reference sequence). Losses at the gene ends were 4 bases for V and 5 bases for J; bases not matched to a gene: 8. CDR3 sequence: CASSLSGTGNEQYF. Here the CDR3 DNA reads TGTGCCAGCAGCCTCTCCGGGACAGGCAACGAGCAGTACTTC. The variable domain in full, with the rest retrieved from reference TRBV5-4 and TRBJ2-7, is ETGVTQSPTHLIKTRGQQVTLRCSSQSGHNTVSWYQQALGQGPQFIFQYYREEENGRGNFPPRFSGLQFPNYSSELNVNALELDDSALYLCASSLSGTGNEQYFGPGTRLTVT.

CDR3 loop: CASSFTGAGYGYTF. The CDR3 nucleotides are TGTGCCAGCAGCTTTACAGGGGCGGGCTATGGCTACACCTTC. The rearrangement joins TRBV7-2 to TRBJ1-2; 7 bases line up with TRBD1. The CDR3 is 14 amino acids. Germline CDR1 SGHTA, CDR2 FQGNSA. V gave up 3 bases and J gave up 4 bases; unmatched junction bases: 5.

The genes are TRBV2 and TRBJ1-2; the match to TRBD1 covers 11 bases. CDR3 length equals 16 residues. The germline CDR1 and CDR2 sequences are SNHLY and FYNNEI. V trimming: 8 bases; J trimming: 6 bases; junction bases outside the gene matches: 14. In DNA, the CDR3 is TGTGCCAGCCCGAGGGGACAGGGGGGGACTCGGGATGGCTACACCTTC. It codes for CASPRGQGGTRDGYTF.

The V and J genes are TRBV4-2 and TRBJ1-2, with D possibly TRBD1 on 5 matching bases. Germline CDR1 LGHNA, CDR2 YNFKEQ. CDR3 length equals 15 residues. With 0 bases removed from V and 6 bases from J, the gap between germline ends came to 14 bases. The CDR3, as DNA: TGTGCCAGCAGCCAAGATGGGGCAGGAGTGAATGGCTACACCTTC. Translating gives CASSQDGAGVNGYTF.

This rearrangement joins TRBV7-2 to TRBJ2-3; 7 bases are shared with TRBD2. With V trimmed by 5 bases and J by 2 bases, 7 bases remained unmatched. The CDR3 runs 15 residues. Germline V lookup: CDR1 SGHTA, CDR2 FQGNSA. CDR3 in amino acids: CASSPLAQFTDTQYF. The CDR3 DNA reads as TGTGCCAGCAGCCCACTAGCGCAATTCACAGATACGCAGTATTTT.

The genes are TRBV27 and TRBJ2-1, with 7 bases lining up with TRBD1. After removal of 4 bases from V and 6 bases from J, the junction contained 15 bases not matched to a gene. CDR1 and CDR2 from the germline V gene are MNHEY and SMNVEV (reference sequence). This CDR3 spans 17 amino acids. This CDR3 is CASSSYRGKGLGNEQFF. Written as DNA, the CDR3 is TGTGCCAGCAGTTCCTACAGGGGTAAGGGGTTGGGCAATGAGCAGTTCTTC.

The rearrangement links TRBV18 to TRBJ1-2, with TRBD1 identical over 7 bases. The V gene's germline CDR1 is KGHSH and CDR2 LQKENI. This CDR3 spans 13 amino acids. Losses at the gene ends were 3 bases for V and 5 bases for J; bases not matched to a gene: 3. As DNA, the CDR3 is TGTGCCAGCTCACCCGACAGGGTGTATGGCTACACCTTC. Translated: CASSPDRVYGYTF.

For this clone: The same CDR3 arises from other DNA sequences in this sample as well. The rearrangement joins TRBV5-8 to TRBJ2-1, with unresolved D. Germline-derived CDR1 and CDR2 are SGHTS and YDEGEE. The CDR3 spans 15 residues. Trimming took off 0 bases at V and 0 bases at J, with 7 bases between the two ends. The CDR3 reads CASSLGRSSYNEQFF. The CDR3 nucleotides read TGTGCCAGCAGCTTGGGTAGGAGCTCCTACAATGAGCAGTTCTTC.

The J gene is TRBJ1-5, the V gene TRBV19; tentative D call: TRBD1 (5 bases). Germline values: CDR1 LNHDA, CDR2 SQIVND (reference sequence). This CDR3 has 16 amino acids. The ends were cut back, 3 bases at V and 1 base at J, with 13 bases in the middle. The CDR3 nucleotides are TGTGCCAGTAGTATCATGGGGGGAGGGAGCAATCAGCCCCAGCATTTT. It yields the protein CASSIMGGGSNQPQHF.

The gene calls are TRBV5-4 and TRBJ1-2; the D gene is possibly TRBD1 (5 bases). With 0 bases removed from V and 4 bases from J, the gap between germline ends came to 13 bases. The CDR3 consists of 15 residues. Germline V gene sequence: CDR1 SGHNT, CDR2 YYREEE (reference sequence). The CDR3 sequence is CASSLGRGRFYGYTF. CDR3 in DNA: TGTGCCAGCAGCTTGGGGCGGGGCAGGTTCTATGGCTACACCTTC.

The chain's CDR3 is CASSPRGDMREQYF. CDR3 DNA: TGCGCCAGCAGCCCCCGGGGGGACATGAGGGAGCAGTACTTC. The rearrangement joins TRBV5-1 to TRBJ2-7, with D maybe TRBD2 (7 bases). The V end lost 4 bases, the J end lost 7 bases, and 18 bases lay between the germline ends. This CDR3 has 14 residues. Looked up from germline, CDR1 is SGHRS and CDR2 is YFSETQ.